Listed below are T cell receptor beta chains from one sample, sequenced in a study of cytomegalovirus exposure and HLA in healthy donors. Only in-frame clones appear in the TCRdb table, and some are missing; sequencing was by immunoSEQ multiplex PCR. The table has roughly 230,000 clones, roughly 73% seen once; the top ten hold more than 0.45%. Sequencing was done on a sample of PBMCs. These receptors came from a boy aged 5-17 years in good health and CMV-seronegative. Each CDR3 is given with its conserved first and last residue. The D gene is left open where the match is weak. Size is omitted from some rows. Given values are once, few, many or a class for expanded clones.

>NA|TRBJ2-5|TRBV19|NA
TGTGCCAGTAGTACCACTAGCATTCGGGAGACCCAGTACTTC
CASSTTSIRETQYF
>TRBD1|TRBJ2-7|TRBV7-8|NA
TGTGCCAGCAGCTTAGACGAGGGGGCCTCGATCTACGAGCAGTACTTC
CASSLDEGASIYEQYF
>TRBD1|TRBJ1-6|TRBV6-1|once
TGTGCCAGCAGTCCGCCGGGACAGGGTCTGCTCCTCCACTTT
CASSPPGQGLLLHF
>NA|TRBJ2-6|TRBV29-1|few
TGCAGCGTTGAGCGCTCTGGGGCCAACGTCCTGACTTTC
CSVERSGANVLTF
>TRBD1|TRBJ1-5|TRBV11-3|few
TGTGCCAGCAGCTTCCGCCGGGACAGGGGGCTTAGGAATCAGCCCCAGCATTTT
CASSFRRDRGLRNQPQHF
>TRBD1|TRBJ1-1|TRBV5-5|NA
TGTGCCAGCAGCTTGTCGGCGGGGACAGCAGAAGCTTTCTTT
CASSLSAGTAEAFF
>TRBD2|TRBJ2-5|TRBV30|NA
TGTGCCTTACAAGCGGGAGGGGGAGAGACCCAGTACTTC
CALQAGGGETQYF
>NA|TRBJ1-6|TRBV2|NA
TGTGCCAGCAGCCGAGGACAGCAAAATTCACCCCTCCACTTT
CASSRGQQNSPLHF
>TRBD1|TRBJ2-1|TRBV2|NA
TGTGCTAGAGGGCCCAGTACGGCAGGGGGCAAAGGGGAGTTCTTC
CARGPSTAGGKGEFF
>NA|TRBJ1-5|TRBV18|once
TGTGCCAGCTCACCACAGGCAGGGCAGCCCCAGCATTTT
CASSPQAGQPQHF
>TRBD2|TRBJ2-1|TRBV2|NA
TGTGCCAGCAGCCCTAGCGGGAGGACCTACAATGAGCAGTTCTTC
CASSPSGRTYNEQFF
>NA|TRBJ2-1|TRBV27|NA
TGTGCTGCCGCTTCAGGTTCCTACAATGAGCAGTTCTTC
CAAASGSYNEQFF
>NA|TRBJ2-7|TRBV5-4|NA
TGTGCCAGCAGCCCACCTGGTGGGCAGGGTTTGCACGAGCAGTACTTC
CASSPPGGQGLHEQYF
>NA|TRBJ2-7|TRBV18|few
TGTGCCAGCTCACCGAAGGGAACGGGGTCCTACGAGCAGTACTTC
CASSPKGTGSYEQYF
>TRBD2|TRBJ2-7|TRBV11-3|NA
TGTGCCAGCAGCTTCAAGCGGGAGCTGGGGTCCTACGAGCAGTACTTC
CASSFKRELGSYEQYF
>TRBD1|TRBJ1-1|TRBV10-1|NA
TGCGCCAGCAGTGCCCGGACAGGGGCTGAAGCTTTCTTT
CASSARTGAEAFF
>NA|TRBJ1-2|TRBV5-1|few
TGCGCCAGCAGCTTGACGGGGGAAGATGGCTACACCTTC
CASSLTGEDGYTF
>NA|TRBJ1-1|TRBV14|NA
TGTGCCAGCAGCCAAGAATCGGGGTTCACTGAAGCTTTCTTT
CASSQESGFTEAFF
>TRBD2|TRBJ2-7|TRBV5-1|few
TGCGCCAGCAGCAGCGGGAGGGCCAAGTACGAGCAGTACTTC
CASSSGRAKYEQYF
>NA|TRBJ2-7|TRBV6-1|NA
TGTGCCAGCGCGCGGCGTTCCTACGAGCAGTACTTC
CASARRSYEQYF
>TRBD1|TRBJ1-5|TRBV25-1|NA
TGTGCCAGCAGTGGGGCGACAGGGGCACATCAGCCCCAGCATTTT
CASSGATGAHQPQHF
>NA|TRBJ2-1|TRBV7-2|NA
TGTGCCAGCAGCCCTAACCCGGTCCTCAATGAGCAGTTCTTC
CASSPNPVLNEQFF
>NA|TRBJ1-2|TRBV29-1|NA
TGCATCAGCTCATCGACAGCCCCCAACTATGGCTACACCTTC
CISSSTAPNYGYTF
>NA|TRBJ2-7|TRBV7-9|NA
TGTTCCAGCAGCTTAGGGGCTAACGAGCAGTACTTC
CSSSLGANEQYF
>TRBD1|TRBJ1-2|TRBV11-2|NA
TGTGCCAGCAGCACGGCGACAGGGGCGTCGTCTAGTGGCTACACCTTC
CASSTATGASSSGYTF
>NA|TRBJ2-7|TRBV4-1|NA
TGCGCCAGCAGGTCCGTCGGCGGAAAAAAAAACGAGCAGTACTTC
CASRSVGGKKNEQYF
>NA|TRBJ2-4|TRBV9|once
TGTGCCAGCAGCGTAGGCTCGGAGTTCGTCAAAAACATTCAGTACTTC
CASSVGSEFVKNIQYF
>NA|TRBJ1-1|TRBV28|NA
TGTGCCAGCAGCTCGGGGGGAGGGGAGTCAACTGAAGCTTTCTTT
CASSSGGGESTEAFF
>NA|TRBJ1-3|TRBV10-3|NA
TGTGCCATCAGTATAAACAGGGCGGAGGGAAACACCATATATTTT
CAISINRAEGNTIYF
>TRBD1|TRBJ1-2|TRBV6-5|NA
TGTGCCAGCGGTCTACAGGGGCTGGTTGGCGGCTACACCTTC
CASGLQGLVGGYTF
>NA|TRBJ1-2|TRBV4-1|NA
TGCGCCAGCAGCCAACCTAGCGCAGGACATGGCTACACCTTC
CASSQPSAGHGYTF
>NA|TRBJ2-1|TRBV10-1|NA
TGCGCCAGCAGTGCCACCGGAGGACTCAACAATGAGCAGTTCTTC
CASSATGGLNNEQFF
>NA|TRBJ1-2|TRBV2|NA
TGTGCCAGCAGGTTTGGCGGATCTAACTATGGCTACACCTTC
CASRFGGSNYGYTF
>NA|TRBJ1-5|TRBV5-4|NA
TGTGCCAGCAGCCCCGGGGGGAGGGGCAATCAGCCCCAGCATTTT
CASSPGGRGNQPQHF
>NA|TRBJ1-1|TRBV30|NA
TGTGCCTGGAGTAAGAAAGGAGGGAACACTGAAGCTTTCTTT
CAWSKKGGNTEAFF
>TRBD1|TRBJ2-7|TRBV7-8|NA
TGTGCCAGCAGCTCGGACAGGACCTACGAGCAGTACTTC
CASSSDRTYEQYF
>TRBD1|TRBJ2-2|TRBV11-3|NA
TGTGCCAGCAGCCCACGTCTCCGGGACAGGAACACCGGGGAGCTGTTTTTT
CASSPRLRDRNTGELFF
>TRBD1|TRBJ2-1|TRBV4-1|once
TGCGCCAGCAGCCAAGCCCGCAACAGGGGCTATCAATTCTTC
CASSQARNRGYQFF
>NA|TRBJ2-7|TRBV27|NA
TGTGCCAGCAGTTTCTTTCCCGGCTCCTACGAGCAGTACTTC
CASSFFPGSYEQYF
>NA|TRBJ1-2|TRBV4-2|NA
TGTGCCAGCAGCCAAGATGTGGTGGCAGGGCCCCACTATGGCTACACCTTC
CASSQDVVAGPHYGYTF
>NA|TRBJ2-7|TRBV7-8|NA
TGTGCCAGCAGCTTAGCGGGCAGGTACTACGAGCAGTACTTC
CASSLAGRYYEQYF
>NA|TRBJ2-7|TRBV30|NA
TGTGCCTGGAGTGTATCCAGTTGGGCTAGCGAGTACTACGAGCAGTACTTC
CAWSVSSWASEYYEQYF
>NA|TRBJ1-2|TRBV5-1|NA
TGCGCCAGCAGCTTAACAGCTAACTATGGCTACACCTTC
CASSLTANYGYTF
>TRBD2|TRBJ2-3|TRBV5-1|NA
TGCGCCAGCAGCCCTGGAGGGCTAGCGGGAGGGGGGCAAGATACGCAGTATTTT
CASSPGGLAGGGQDTQYF
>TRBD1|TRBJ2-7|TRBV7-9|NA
TGTGCCAGCAGCTTTGACAGGGGAGAGCAGTACTTC
CASSFDRGEQYF
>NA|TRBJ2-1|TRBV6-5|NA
TGTGCCAGCAGTTACACAGACCCCGCCAATGAGCAGTTCTTC
CASSYTDPANEQFF
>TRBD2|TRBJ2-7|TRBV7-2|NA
TGTGCCAGCAGCCGCGGGAGGGAGTACGAGCAGTACTTC
CASSRGREYEQYF
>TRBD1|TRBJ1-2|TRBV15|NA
TGTGCCACCAGCCCCTCACCCCCGGGACAGGGTTATGGCTACACCTTC
CATSPSPPGQGYGYTF
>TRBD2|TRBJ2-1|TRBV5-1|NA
TGCGCCAGCAGCTCGTCCGGGACTAGCGGATTCAATGAGCAGTTCTTC
CASSSSGTSGFNEQFF
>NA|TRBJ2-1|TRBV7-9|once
TGTGCCAGCAGCCCCCTTCGCGGGGACGGGCAGTTCTTC
CASSPLRGDGQFF
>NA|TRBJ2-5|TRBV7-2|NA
TGTGCCAGCAGGATTTCCAGCGGGGAGACCCAGTACTTC
CASRISSGETQYF